This TCR beta chain was identified in a study of post-analysis software for immune sequencing data. Study details: The courses of disease that were included comprised relapsing-remitting, secondary progressive and progressive-relapsing multiple sclerosis. General study points: Among a few TRBV segments more frequent in patients than controls were TRBV5-6, TRBV5-1 and TRBV20-1. With F measure, samples from one preparation batch clustered together strongly. Compared against controls, patients with multiple sclerosis displayed significantly lower normalized Chao1 diversity.

Unique molecular identifiers had been added to the TCR beta cDNA libraries. Starting from about 0.98 to 11 million T cells, the study yielded roughly 0.5 million cDNA molecules. TCRdb independently ran MiXCR on the PCR reads; one entry per CDR3 protein. The data show 820,000 or so distinct CDR3 sequences, roughly half seen once. Trimming took 1 base from V and 10 from J, leaving 11 bases between them. The CDR3 is 12 amino acids. Germline V gives CDR1 SGHTA, CDR2 FQGNSA. This clonotype was seen a few times. Its antigen is as yet unknown. The chain combines TRBV7-2 with TRBJ2-7; D is ambiguous. Sequencing was performed on blood. This receptor was identified in a girl under 18 with multiple sclerosis. In DNA form, the CDR3 reads TGTGCCAGCAGCTTAGAAACGGGTACCCAGTACTTC. This gives the protein CASSLETGTQYF.